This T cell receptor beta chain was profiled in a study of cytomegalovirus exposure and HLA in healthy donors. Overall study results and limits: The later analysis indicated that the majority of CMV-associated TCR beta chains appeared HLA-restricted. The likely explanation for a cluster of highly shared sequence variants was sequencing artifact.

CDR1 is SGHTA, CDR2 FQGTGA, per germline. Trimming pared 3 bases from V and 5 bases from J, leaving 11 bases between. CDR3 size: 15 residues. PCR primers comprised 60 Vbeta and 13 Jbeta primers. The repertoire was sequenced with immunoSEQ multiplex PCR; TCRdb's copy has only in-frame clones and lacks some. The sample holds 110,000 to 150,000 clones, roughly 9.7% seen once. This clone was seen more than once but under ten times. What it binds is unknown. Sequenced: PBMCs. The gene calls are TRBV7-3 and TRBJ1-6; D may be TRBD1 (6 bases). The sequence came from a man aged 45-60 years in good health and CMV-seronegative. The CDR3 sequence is CASSFTGGHNSPLHF. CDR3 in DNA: TGTGCCAGCAGCTTCACTGGGGGCCATAATTCACCCCTCCACTTT.